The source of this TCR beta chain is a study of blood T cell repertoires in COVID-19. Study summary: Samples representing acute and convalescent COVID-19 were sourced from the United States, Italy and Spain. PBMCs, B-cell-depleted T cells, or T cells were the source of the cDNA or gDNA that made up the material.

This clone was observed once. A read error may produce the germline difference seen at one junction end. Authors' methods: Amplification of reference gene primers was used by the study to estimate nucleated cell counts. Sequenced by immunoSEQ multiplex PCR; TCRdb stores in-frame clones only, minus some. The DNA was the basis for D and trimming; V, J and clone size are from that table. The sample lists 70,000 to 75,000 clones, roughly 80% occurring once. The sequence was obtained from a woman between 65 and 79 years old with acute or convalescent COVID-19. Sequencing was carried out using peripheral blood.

DNA for the CDR3: TGTGCCAGCAGCCCGACAGCGATTAATGATAAACTGTTTTTT. Residues: CASSPTAINDKLFF. This chain connects TRBV7-9 to TRBJ1-4, with D tentatively TRBD1 (5 bases). Germline values: CDR1 SEHNR, CDR2 FQNEAQ (reference sequence). This CDR3 has 14 amino acids.